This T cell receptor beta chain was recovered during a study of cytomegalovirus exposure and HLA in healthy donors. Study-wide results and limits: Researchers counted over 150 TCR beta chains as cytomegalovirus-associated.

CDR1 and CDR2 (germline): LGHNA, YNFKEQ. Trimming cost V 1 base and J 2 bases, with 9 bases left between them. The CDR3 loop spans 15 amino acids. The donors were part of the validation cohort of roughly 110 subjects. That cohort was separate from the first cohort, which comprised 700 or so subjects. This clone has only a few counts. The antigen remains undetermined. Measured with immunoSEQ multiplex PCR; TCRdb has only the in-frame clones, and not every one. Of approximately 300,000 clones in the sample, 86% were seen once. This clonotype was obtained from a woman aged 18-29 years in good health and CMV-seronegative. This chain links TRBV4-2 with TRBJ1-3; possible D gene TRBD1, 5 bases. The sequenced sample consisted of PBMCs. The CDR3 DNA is TGTGCCAGCAGCCAAGGGGGGAGGGCTGGAAACACCATATATTTT. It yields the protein CASSQGGRAGNTIYF.